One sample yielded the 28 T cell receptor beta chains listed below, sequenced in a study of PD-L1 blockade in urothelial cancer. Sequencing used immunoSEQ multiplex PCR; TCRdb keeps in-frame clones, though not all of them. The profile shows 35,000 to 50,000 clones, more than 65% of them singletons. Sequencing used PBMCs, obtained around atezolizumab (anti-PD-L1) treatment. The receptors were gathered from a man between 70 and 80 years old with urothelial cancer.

The CDR3 sequence: CASSFGLAGSYEQYF. In DNA, the CDR3 is TGTGCCAGCAGCTTCGGCTTAGCCGGCTCCTACGAGCAGTACTTC. The chain couples TRBV5-6 to TRBJ2-7; no clear D. The CDR3 extends over 15 amino acids. V was clipped by 2 bases and J by 0 bases, with 12 bases between them. Germline V CDR1 and CDR2: SGHDT, YYEEEE. Based on the CDR3 plus reference TRBV5-6 and TRBJ2-7, the full variable domain is DAGVTQSPTHLIKTRGQQVTLRCSPKSGHDTVSWYQQALGQGPQFIFQYYEEEERQRGNFPDRFSGHQFPNYSSELNVNALLLGDSALYLCASSFGLAGSYEQYFGPGTRLTVT.

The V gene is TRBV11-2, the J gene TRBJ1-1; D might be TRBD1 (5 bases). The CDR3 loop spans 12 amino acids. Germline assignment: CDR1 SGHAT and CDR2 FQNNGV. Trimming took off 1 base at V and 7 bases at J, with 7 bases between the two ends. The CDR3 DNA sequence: TGTGCCAGCAGCTTAGGGGGGGGTGAAGCTTTCTTT. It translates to CASSLGGGEAFF.

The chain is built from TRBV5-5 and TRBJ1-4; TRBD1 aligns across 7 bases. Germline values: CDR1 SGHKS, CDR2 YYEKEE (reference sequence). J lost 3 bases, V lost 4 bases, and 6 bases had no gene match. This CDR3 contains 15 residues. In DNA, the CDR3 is TGTGCCAGCAGCACAGCGACAGGGCCTAATGAAAAACTGTTTTTT. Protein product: CASSTATGPNEKLFF.

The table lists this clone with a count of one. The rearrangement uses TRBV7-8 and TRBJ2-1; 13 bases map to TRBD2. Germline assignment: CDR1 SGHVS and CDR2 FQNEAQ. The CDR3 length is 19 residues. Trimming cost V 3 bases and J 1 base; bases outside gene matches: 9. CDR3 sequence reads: CASSFPGLAGEGSYNEQFF. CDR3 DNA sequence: TGTGCCAGCAGCTTTCCCGGACTAGCGGGAGAGGGTTCCTACAATGAGCAGTTCTTC.

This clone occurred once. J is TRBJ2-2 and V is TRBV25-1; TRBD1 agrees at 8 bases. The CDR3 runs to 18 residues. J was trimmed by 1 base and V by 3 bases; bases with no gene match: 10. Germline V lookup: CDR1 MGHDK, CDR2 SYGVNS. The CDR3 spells CASSDPTRTGLNTGELFF. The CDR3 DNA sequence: TGTGCCAGCAGTGACCCAACCCGGACAGGGCTGAACACCGGGGAGCTGTTTTTT.

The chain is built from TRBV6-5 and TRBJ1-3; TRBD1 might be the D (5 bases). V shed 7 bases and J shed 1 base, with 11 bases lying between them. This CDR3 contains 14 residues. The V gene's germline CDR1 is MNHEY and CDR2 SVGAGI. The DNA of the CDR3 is TGTGCCAGCACTTCGGGGGAGTCTGGAAACACCATATATTTT. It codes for CASTSGESGNTIYF.

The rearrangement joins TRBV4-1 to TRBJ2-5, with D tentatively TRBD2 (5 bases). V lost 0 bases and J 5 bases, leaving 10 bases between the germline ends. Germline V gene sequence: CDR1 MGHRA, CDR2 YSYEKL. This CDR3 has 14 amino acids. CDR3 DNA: TGCGCCAGCAGCCAAGAAAGAGGGTTTGAGACCCAGTACTTC. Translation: CASSQERGFETQYF.

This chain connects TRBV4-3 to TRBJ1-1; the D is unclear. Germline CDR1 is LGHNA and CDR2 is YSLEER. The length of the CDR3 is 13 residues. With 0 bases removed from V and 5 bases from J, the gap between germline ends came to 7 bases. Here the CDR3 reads CASSQETGTEAFF. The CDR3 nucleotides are TGCGCCAGCAGCCAAGAGACCGGGACTGAAGCTTTCTTT.

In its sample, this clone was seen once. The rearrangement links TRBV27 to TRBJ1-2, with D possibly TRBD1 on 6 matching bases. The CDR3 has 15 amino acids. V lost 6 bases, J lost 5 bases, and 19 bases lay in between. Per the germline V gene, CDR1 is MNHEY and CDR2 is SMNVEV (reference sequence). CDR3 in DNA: TGTGCCAGCAGCCTAGTAACGGGACAAATATATGGCTACACCTTC. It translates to CASSLVTGQIYGYTF.

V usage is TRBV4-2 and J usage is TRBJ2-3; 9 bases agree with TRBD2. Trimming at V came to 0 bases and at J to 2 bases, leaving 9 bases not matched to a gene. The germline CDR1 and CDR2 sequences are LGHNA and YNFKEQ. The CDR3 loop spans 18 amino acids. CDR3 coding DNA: TGTGCCAGCAGCCAAGATCAGCTAGCGGGGTACAACACAGATACGCAGTATTTT. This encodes CASSQDQLAGYNTDTQYF.

CDR3 DNA sequence: TGCGCCAGCAGTGAAGGGAGCTCCTACAATGAGCAGTTCTTC. This encodes CASSEGSSYNEQFF. V and J are TRBV10-2 and TRBJ2-1; D is possibly TRBD2 (5 bases). CDR1 WSHSY and CDR2 SAAADI come from the germline V gene. The V gene lost 3 bases and the J gene lost 0 bases, with 6 bases spanning the gap. The CDR3 length is 14 residues.

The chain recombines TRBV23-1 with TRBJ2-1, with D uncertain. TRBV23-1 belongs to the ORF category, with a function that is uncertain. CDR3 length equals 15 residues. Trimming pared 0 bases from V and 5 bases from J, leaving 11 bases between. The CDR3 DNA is TGCGCCAGCAGTCAATCACCGACTCCTAACAATGAGCAGTTCTTC. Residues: CASSQSPTPNNEQFF.

The CDR3 region is CACYPWTGGLTEAFF. The CDR3 DNA is TGTGCCTGCTACCCTTGGACAGGGGGCTTGACTGAAGCTTTCTTT. The chain recombines TRBV28 with TRBJ1-1, with TRBD1 identical over 11 bases. CDR3 length: 15 amino acids. Germline V gene sequence: CDR1 MDHEN, CDR2 SYDVKM. With 11 bases clipped from V and 5 bases from J, the junction kept 13 bases outside the gene matches.

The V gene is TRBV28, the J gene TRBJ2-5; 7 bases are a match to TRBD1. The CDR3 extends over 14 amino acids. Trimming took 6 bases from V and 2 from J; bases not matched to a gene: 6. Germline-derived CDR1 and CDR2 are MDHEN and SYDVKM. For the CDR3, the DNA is TGTGCCAGCAGCCCCGGGACAGTTCAAGAGACCCAGTACTTC. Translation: CASSPGTVQETQYF.

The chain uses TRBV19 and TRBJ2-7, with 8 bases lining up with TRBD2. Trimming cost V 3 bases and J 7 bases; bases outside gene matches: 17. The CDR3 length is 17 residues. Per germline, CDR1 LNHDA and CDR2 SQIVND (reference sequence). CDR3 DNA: TGTGCCAGTAGTATCGGTCCTTGGCTAGCGGGCACCGGGGAGCAGTACTTC. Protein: CASSIGPWLAGTGEQYF.

In DNA, the CDR3 is TGTGCCAGCAGTGGGCGGATTTATAGCAATCAGCCCCAGCATTTT. Translated, it gives CASSGRIYSNQPQHF. The chain is built from TRBV6-4 and TRBJ1-5; D call uncertain. Per germline, CDR1 MRHNA and CDR2 SNTAGT. The CDR3 is 15 residues long. Trimming shortened V by 4 bases and J by 0 bases, and 10 bases separated the two germline ends.

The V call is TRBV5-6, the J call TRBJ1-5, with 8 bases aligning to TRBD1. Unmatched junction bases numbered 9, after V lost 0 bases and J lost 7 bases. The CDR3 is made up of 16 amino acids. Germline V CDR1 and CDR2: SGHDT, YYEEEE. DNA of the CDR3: TGTGCCAGCAGCTTGGTGGGGGACAGGATAGACCAGCCCCAGCATTTT. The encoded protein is CASSLVGDRIDQPQHF.

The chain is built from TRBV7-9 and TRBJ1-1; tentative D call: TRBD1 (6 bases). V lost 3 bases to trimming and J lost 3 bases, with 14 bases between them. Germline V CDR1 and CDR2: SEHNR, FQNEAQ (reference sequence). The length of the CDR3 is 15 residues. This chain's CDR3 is CASSFRGAGDTEAFF. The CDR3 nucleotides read TGTGCCAGCAGCTTCAGGGGCGCGGGGGACACTGAAGCTTTCTTT. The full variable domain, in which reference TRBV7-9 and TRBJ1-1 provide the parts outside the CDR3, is DTGVSQNPRHKITKRGQNVTFRCDPISEHNRLYWYRQTLGQGPEFLTYFQNEAQLEKSRLLSDRFSAERPKGSFSTLEIQRTEQGDSAMYLCASSFRGAGDTEAFFGQGTRLTVV.

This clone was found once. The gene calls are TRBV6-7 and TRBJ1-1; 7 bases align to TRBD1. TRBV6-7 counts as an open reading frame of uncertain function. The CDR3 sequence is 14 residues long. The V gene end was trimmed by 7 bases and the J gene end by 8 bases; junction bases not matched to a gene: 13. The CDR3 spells CASNTPQTGPEAFF. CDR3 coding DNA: TGTGCCAGCAACACCCCACAGACAGGGCCCGAAGCTTTCTTT.

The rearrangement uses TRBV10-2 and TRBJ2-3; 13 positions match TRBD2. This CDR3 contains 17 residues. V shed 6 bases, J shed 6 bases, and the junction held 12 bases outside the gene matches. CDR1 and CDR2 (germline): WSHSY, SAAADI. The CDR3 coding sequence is TGCGCCAGCAGACCTATCGGACTAGCGGGAGTCACTGATACGCAGTATTTT. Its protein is CASRPIGLAGVTDTQYF.

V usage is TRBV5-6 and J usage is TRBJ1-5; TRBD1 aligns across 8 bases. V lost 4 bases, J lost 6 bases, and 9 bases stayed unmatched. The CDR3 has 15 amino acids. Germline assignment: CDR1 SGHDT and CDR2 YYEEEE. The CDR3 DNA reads TGTGCCAGCAGCCGCCGGGACAGGTTACTTCAGCCCCAGCATTTT. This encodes CASSRRDRLLQPQHF.

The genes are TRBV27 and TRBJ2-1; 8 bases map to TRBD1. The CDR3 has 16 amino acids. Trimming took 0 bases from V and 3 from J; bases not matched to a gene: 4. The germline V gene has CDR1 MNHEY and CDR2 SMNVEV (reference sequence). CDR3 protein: CASSLSRTGIYNEQFF. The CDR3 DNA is TGTGCCAGCAGTTTATCTCGGACAGGGATCTACAATGAGCAGTTCTTC.

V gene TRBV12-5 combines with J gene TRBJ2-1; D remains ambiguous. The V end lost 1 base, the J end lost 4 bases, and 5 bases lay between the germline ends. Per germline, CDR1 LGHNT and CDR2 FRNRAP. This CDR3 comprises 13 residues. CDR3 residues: CASGLGLYNEQFF. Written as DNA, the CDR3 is TGTGCTAGTGGTTTGGGTCTTTACAATGAGCAGTTCTTC.

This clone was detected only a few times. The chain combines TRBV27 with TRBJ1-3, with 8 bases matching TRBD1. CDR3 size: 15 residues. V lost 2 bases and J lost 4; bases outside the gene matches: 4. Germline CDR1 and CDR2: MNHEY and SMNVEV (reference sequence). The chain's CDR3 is CASSLGRGRGNTIYF. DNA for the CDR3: TGTGCCAGCAGTTTAGGCAGGGGGCGAGGAAACACCATATATTTT.

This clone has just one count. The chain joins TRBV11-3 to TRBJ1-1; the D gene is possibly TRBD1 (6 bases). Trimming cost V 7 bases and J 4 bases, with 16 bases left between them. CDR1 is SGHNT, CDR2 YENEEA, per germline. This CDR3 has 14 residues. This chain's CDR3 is CASNSGVVGTEAFF. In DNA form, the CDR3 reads TGTGCCAGCAACTCAGGGGTGGTTGGCACTGAAGCTTTCTTT.

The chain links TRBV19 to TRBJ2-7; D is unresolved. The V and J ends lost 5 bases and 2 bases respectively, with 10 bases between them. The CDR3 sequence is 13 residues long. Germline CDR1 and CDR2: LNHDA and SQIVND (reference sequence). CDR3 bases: TGTGCCAGTAGTTCAAAAGCCCCCTACGAGCAGTACTTC. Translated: CASSSKAPYEQYF.

Written as DNA, the CDR3 is TGTGCCAGCAGTTCTCGGAGATCGGGTGGCTACACCTTC. Protein product: CASSSRRSGGYTF. This rearrangement joins TRBV28 to TRBJ1-2; D is uncertain. V lost 4 bases, J lost 7 bases, and 13 bases lay in between. The CDR3 extends over 13 amino acids. Germline lookup yields CDR1 MDHEN and CDR2 SYDVKM.

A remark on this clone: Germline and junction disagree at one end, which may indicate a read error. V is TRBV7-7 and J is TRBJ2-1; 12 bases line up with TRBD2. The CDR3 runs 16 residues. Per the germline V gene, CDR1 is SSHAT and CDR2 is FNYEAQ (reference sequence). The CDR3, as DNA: TGTGCTAGCAGCGCGAATCTAGCGGGAGGGCCCGGTGAGCAGTTCTTC. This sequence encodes CASSANLAGGPGEQFF.